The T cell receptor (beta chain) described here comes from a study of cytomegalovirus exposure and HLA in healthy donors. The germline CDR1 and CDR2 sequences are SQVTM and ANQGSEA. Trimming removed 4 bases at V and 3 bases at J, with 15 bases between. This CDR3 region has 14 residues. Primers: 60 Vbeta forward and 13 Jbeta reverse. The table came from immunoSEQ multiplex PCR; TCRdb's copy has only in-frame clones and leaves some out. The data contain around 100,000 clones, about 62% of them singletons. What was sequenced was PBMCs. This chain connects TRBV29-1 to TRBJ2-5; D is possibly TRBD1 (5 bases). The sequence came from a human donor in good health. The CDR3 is CSVVGRDPEETQYF. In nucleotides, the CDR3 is TGCAGCGTTGTAGGCAGGGATCCGGAAGAGACCCAGTACTTC.